These T cell receptor beta chains were read from a single sample in a study of CD8+ T cells in alopecia areata. Assay used: immunoSEQ multiplex PCR; TCRdb lists only in-frame clones, some missing. The data contain around 100,000 clones, around 86% of them singletons. The input for sequencing was CD8+ T cells sorted from blood, taken around week 34, from a patient treated with tofacitinib. The origin of the receptors is a human donor with alopecia areata. The CDR3 runs from the conserved cysteine through the conserved F or W. A D gene is named only where the DNA matches it firmly. Clone sizes are given selectively: once, few, many, or a class where the clone is expanded.

D: NA
J: TRBJ2-2
size: NA
V: TRBV6-5
DNA: TGTGCCAGCAATAGCAGGGGGAACACCGGGGAGCTGTTTTTT
CDR3: CASNSRGNTGELFF

D: TRBD1
J: TRBJ2-5
size: NA
V: TRBV5-6
DNA: TGTGCCAGCAGCCTCGACAGGGACAAGACCCAGTACTTC
CDR3: CASSLDRDKTQYF

D: NA
J: TRBJ2-3
size: NA
V: TRBV29-1
DNA: TGCAGCGTTGATCGGGCCAGGGTGGGAGATACGCAGTATTTT
CDR3: CSVDRARVGDTQYF

D: NA
J: TRBJ2-2
size: once
V: TRBV7-2
DNA: TGTGCCAGCAGGTTACGGGACGGCGACACCGGGGAGCTGTTTTTT
CDR3: CASRLRDGDTGELFF

D: NA
J: TRBJ1-1
size: NA
V: TRBV6-6
DNA: TGTGCCAGCAGTTACTCGACCGCTCATATGAACACTGAAGCTTTCTTT
CDR3: CASSYSTAHMNTEAFF

D: NA
J: TRBJ2-7
size: NA
V: TRBV5-1
DNA: TGCGCCAGCAGCTTGGGTCAGGGCTCCTACGAGCAGTACTTC
CDR3: CASSLGQGSYEQYF

D: NA
J: TRBJ2-2
size: few
V: TRBV4-1
DNA: TGCGCCAGCAGCCCCCGGGACACCCGATCGAACACCGGGGAGCTGTTTTTT
CDR3: CASSPRDTRSNTGELFF

D: TRBD1
J: TRBJ2-2
size: NA
V: TRBV7-6
DNA: TGTGCCAGCAGCCGGACAGGGGGCGCGTCCGGGGAGCTGTTTTTT
CDR3: CASSRTGGASGELFF

D: TRBD1
J: TRBJ2-7
size: once
V: TRBV4-1
DNA: TGCGCCAGCAGCCAAGGGGACAGGGGCTACGAGCAGTACTTC
CDR3: CASSQGDRGYEQYF

D: NA
J: TRBJ1-2
size: NA
V: TRBV6-5
DNA: TGTGCCAGCCTGGCCAGGGACTCATATGGCTACACCTTC
CDR3: CASLARDSYGYTF

D: TRBD1
J: TRBJ2-7
size: once
V: TRBV9
DNA: TGTGCCAGCAGCGTAGGGACAGGGGCCTGGGAGCAGTACTTC
CDR3: CASSVGTGAWEQYF

D: NA
J: TRBJ2-1
size: NA
V: TRBV14
DNA: TGTGCCAGCAGGGATTCCAATGAGCAGTTCTTC
CDR3: CASRDSNEQFF

D: NA
J: TRBJ2-1
size: few
V: TRBV2
DNA: TGTGCCAGCCTAAACTACAATGAGCAGTTCTTC
CDR3: CASLNYNEQFF

D: NA
J: TRBJ2-5
size: NA
V: TRBV27
DNA: TGTGCCAGCAGTTCACCAGACAGGGGGCAACTAGCGGGCAAAGAGACCCAGTACTTC
CDR3: CASSSPDRGQLAGKETQYF

D: NA
J: TRBJ2-7
size: NA
V: TRBV19
DNA: TGTGCCAGTAGTATTTTCAGGGGAGCCTACGAGCAGTACTTC
CDR3: CASSIFRGAYEQYF

D: TRBD2
J: TRBJ2-7
size: NA
V: TRBV7-9
DNA: TGTGCCAGCAGCTCACCTAGCGGGGATACCTACGAGCAGTACTTC
CDR3: CASSSPSGDTYEQYF

D: NA
J: TRBJ1-2
size: few
V: TRBV6-6
DNA: TGTGCCAGCAGTTACACCGGAGGCTACACCTTC
CDR3: CASSYTGGYTF

D: NA
J: TRBJ2-7
size: NA
V: TRBV11-1
DNA: TGTGCCAGCAGCTTAATTCGCGGAGGGGGCTTCGAGCAGTACTTC
CDR3: CASSLIRGGGFEQYF

D: NA
J: TRBJ1-5
size: NA
V: TRBV29-1
DNA: TGCAGCGTTGAATCTGGATTGGCTCCAGGGCTGCATTTT
CDR3: CSVESGLAPGLHF

D: TRBD1
J: TRBJ2-7
size: NA
V: TRBV7-9
DNA: TGTGCCAGCAGCTCGCCGACAGGGCCCTACGAGCAGTACTTC
CDR3: CASSSPTGPYEQYF

D: NA
J: TRBJ2-7
size: NA
V: TRBV27
DNA: TGTGCCAGCAGTTTAACCCTTACGGGGTCTAGATACGAGCAGTACTTC
CDR3: CASSLTLTGSRYEQYF

D: TRBD1
J: TRBJ2-6
size: once
V: TRBV7-4
DNA: TGTGCCAGCAGCTCGAGGACAGGGAAGAGCCCCTCTGGGGCCAACGTCCTGACTTTC
CDR3: CASSSRTGKSPSGANVLTF

D: NA
J: TRBJ2-1
size: NA
V: TRBV6-4
DNA: TGTGCCAGCAGTGACCCGATCAAATCCTACAATGAGCAGTTCTTC
CDR3: CASSDPIKSYNEQFF

D: NA
J: TRBJ2-1
size: once
V: TRBV19
DNA: TGTGCCAGTAGTATGGGGGTCGACTCCTACAATGAGCAGTTCTTC
CDR3: CASSMGVDSYNEQFF

D: NA
J: TRBJ2-1
size: NA
V: TRBV29-1
DNA: TGCAGCGTTGGTAGGGCTAGCGCCTACAATGAGCAGTTCTTC
CDR3: CSVGRASAYNEQFF

D: NA
J: TRBJ2-7
size: NA
V: TRBV27
DNA: TGTGCCAGCAGTGATCGGGACTCCTTCTACGAGCAGTACTTC
CDR3: CASSDRDSFYEQYF

D: TRBD2
J: TRBJ2-1
size: NA
V: TRBV6-4
DNA: TGTGCCAGCAGTGAAGGTCTAGCGGGGAATGAGCAGTTCTTC
CDR3: CASSEGLAGNEQFF

D: TRBD1
J: TRBJ2-7
size: NA
V: TRBV6-4
DNA: TGTGCCAGCAGCCTGGGACAGGGTCCCTACGAGCAGTACTTC
CDR3: CASSLGQGPYEQYF

D: NA
J: TRBJ2-3
size: NA
V: TRBV2
DNA: TGTGCCAGCGGAGTAGGAGGCACAGATACGCAGTATTTT
CDR3: CASGVGGTDTQYF

D: NA
J: TRBJ2-3
size: NA
V: TRBV7-8
DNA: TGTGCCAGCAGTACCACAGGGTACACAGATACGCAGTATTTT
CDR3: CASSTTGYTDTQYF

D: NA
J: TRBJ1-6
size: NA
V: TRBV18
DNA: TGTGCCAGCTCCCCCGGGAGGGCGGTCGATTCACCCCTCCACTTT
CDR3: CASSPGRAVDSPLHF

D: TRBD2
J: TRBJ2-3
size: NA
V: TRBV30
DNA: TGTGCCTGGAGTCATCCCCAAGCGGGAGGGAGGGATACGCAGTATTTT
CDR3: CAWSHPQAGGRDTQYF

D: TRBD2
J: TRBJ2-3
size: NA
V: TRBV7-9
DNA: TGTGCCAGCAGCACCCACGGGGGGAGTACCACAGATACGCAGTATTTT
CDR3: CASSTHGGSTTDTQYF

D: NA
J: TRBJ2-1
size: NA
V: TRBV7-9
DNA: TGTGCCAGCAGCTTAGAGCTAGTCTGGTACAATGAGCAGTTCTTC
CDR3: CASSLELVWYNEQFF

D: NA
J: TRBJ2-1
size: NA
V: TRBV27
DNA: TGTGCCAGCAGTTTAGAAGGGGCCTACAATGAGCAGTTCTTC
CDR3: CASSLEGAYNEQFF

D: NA
J: TRBJ2-1
size: NA
V: TRBV29-1
DNA: TGCAGCGTTCCCGGGACGGCCACCTACAATGAGCAGTTCTTC
CDR3: CSVPGTATYNEQFF

D: TRBD1
J: TRBJ1-5
size: NA
V: TRBV6-1
DNA: TGTGCCAGCAGTGAATTAACAGGGGATGGCAATCAGCCCCAGCATTTT
CDR3: CASSELTGDGNQPQHF

D: TRBD1
J: TRBJ1-1
size: NA
V: TRBV5-4
DNA: TGTGCCAGCAGCGATGGGACAGATGAAGCTTTCTTT
CDR3: CASSDGTDEAFF

D: NA
J: TRBJ2-1
size: few
V: TRBV5-4
DNA: TGTGCCAGCAGCCGGGAGAGCTCCTACAATGAGCAGTTCTTC
CDR3: CASSRESSYNEQFF

D: NA
J: TRBJ2-7
size: NA
V: TRBV13
DNA: TGTGCCAGCAGCTTAGCGGAGGACGAGCAGTACTTC
CDR3: CASSLAEDEQYF

D: NA
J: TRBJ2-3
size: NA
V: TRBV4-2
DNA: TGTGCCAGCAGCCAAGATTGGATAGTACCAGATACGCAGTATTTT
CDR3: CASSQDWIVPDTQYF

D: NA
J: TRBJ1-2
size: NA
V: TRBV7-6
DNA: TGTGCCAGCAGCCCTAGTCAGGCGGGACAAATGAACTATGGCTACTCCTTC
CDR3: CASSPSQAGQMNYGYSF

D: NA
J: TRBJ2-7
size: NA
V: TRBV5-6
DNA: TGTGCCAGCAGCTACGGGACTTTACGGGACGAGCAGTACTTC
CDR3: CASSYGTLRDEQYF

D: TRBD1
J: TRBJ2-2
size: NA
V: TRBV4-1
DNA: TGCGCCAGCAGCCAGTCCCGGGACAGGGGCGACACCGGGGAGCTGTTTTTT
CDR3: CASSQSRDRGDTGELFF

D: NA
J: TRBJ2-7
size: NA
V: TRBV29-1
DNA: TGCAGCGTTGAAGTCCCCACAATCGACGAGCAGTACTTC
CDR3: CSVEVPTIDEQYF

D: NA
J: TRBJ2-7
size: once
V: TRBV2
DNA: TGTGCCAGCACCCCCGGGGGTGAGTTCTCCCACGAGCAGTACTTC
CDR3: CASTPGGEFSHEQYF

D: TRBD1
J: TRBJ2-5
size: NA
V: TRBV27
DNA: TGTGCCAGCAGCCAGACAGGGCAAGAGACCCAGTACTTC
CDR3: CASSQTGQETQYF

D: TRBD1
J: TRBJ2-7
size: NA
V: TRBV19
DNA: TGTGCCAGTAGTATCGACAGGGGGCGAAAACAGTACTTC
CDR3: CASSIDRGRKQYF

D: NA
J: TRBJ2-7
size: NA
V: TRBV29-1
DNA: TGCAGCGTTGAAGGCTTCTACGAGCAGTACTTC
CDR3: CSVEGFYEQYF

D: NA
J: TRBJ1-6
size: NA
V: TRBV6-6
DNA: TGTGCCAGCAGGGGGGAATCCGATTCACCCCTCCACTTT
CDR3: CASRGESDSPLHF

D: TRBD1
J: TRBJ2-1
size: NA
V: TRBV7-9
DNA: TGTGCCAGCAGCTTAGCAGACAGGGGTCTAGAGGATGAGCAGTTCTTC
CDR3: CASSLADRGLEDEQFF

D: TRBD1
J: TRBJ2-7
size: NA
V: TRBV27
DNA: TGTGCCAGCAGTTTAGGACAGGGTAGATTCGCCGAGCAGTACTTC
CDR3: CASSLGQGRFAEQYF

D: TRBD2
J: TRBJ2-7
size: NA
V: TRBV5-1
DNA: TGCGCCAGCAGCTCATTGACTAGCGGTTCCTACGAGCAGTACTTC
CDR3: CASSSLTSGSYEQYF

D: NA
J: TRBJ2-3
size: NA
V: TRBV2
DNA: TGTGCCAGCAAGGAGGGGGGCCCAGATACGCAGTATTTT
CDR3: CASKEGGPDTQYF